A selection of T cell receptor beta chains follows, all from one sample in a study of post-analysis software for immune sequencing data. TCRdb re-analysed the PCR reads in MiXCR, keeping a single row per CDR3 protein. The sample records 700,000 to 800,000 distinct CDR3 sequences, 25% to 30% being singletons. The sequenced material came from blood. These receptors originate from a girl between 10 and 17 years old with multiple sclerosis. The CDR3 runs from the conserved cysteine through the conserved F or W.

V | CDR3
TRBV28 | CASTAVSGAVTGELFF
TRBV27 | CASSLRSGLAGVHEQYF
TRBV10-3 | CAISESGYGNTEAFF
TRBV27 | CASSLVTSGGPNEQFF
TRBV10-3 | CAISPSRAGGEETQYF
TRBV20-1 | CSASPLPGRTQPQHF
TRBV5-1 | CASSWGILVPNNEQFF
TRBV7-2 | CASSLTRTRVDIQYF
TRBV7-2 | CASSLVWRDEQYF
TRBV7-2 | CASSDGLAGGTDTQYF
TRBV5-6 | CASSGGVNYGYTF
TRBV6-1 | CASRSGHQPQHF
TRBV29-1 | CSVESIWVGYTF
TRBV27 | CVSRQNIGEQFF
TRBV21-1 | CASSKGTEKETQYF
TRBV7-2 | CASSARTRGPTDTQYF
TRBV7-8 | CASSLPMRYEQYF
TRBV6-5 | CASHGEGRETQYF
TRBV5-1 | CASSLEPAVSSYNEQFF
TRBV24-1 | CATSDPTSSSTDTQYF
TRBV27 | CASSSSGLAITDTQYF
TRBV29-1 | CSVVEGNYGYTF
TRBV20-1 | CSARGRLASETQYF
TRBV7-9 | CASSVKGAGYNEQFF
TRBV20-1 | CSARDQQVGTDTQYF
TRBV10-3 | CAISGQGQETQYF
TRBV10-3 | CAISGGVSTGELFF
TRBV28 | CASSFRGQGAGETQYF
TRBV20-1 | CSARVGDFAYEQYF
TRBV6-6 | CASSYSMGTGGFYEQYF
TRBV20-1 | CSARDETNPYEQYF
TRBV20-1 | CSARTGTHSTDTQYF
TRBV4-2 | CASSQEGGDLEYF
TRBV5-1 | CASSLGAQGTTGELFF
TRBV12-3/TRBV12-4 | CASRSRTDYNSPLHF
TRBV6-1 | CASTSSGISYEQYF
TRBV5-1 | CASSPRLSQEETQYF
TRBV7-9 | CASSSDRGPNNEQFF
TRBV2 | CASRDLSSYEQYF
TRBV5-5 | CASSLAGTGLIGRYTF
TRBV5-5 | CASSPDRGHGQHF
TRBV29-1 | CSVEPTGLGIQYF
TRBV29-1 | CSGGREKSEQYF
TRBV10-3 | CAIRPGTSSSDTQYF
TRBV29-1 | CSVEDPGQGRDYTF
TRBV29-1 | CSVGLIMNTEAFF
TRBV6-1 | CASRAMNTEAFF
TRBV7-6 | CASSLGWQGGTEAFF
TRBV27 | CASMTSPYEQYF
TRBV6-5 | CASRRPGTGITGELFF
TRBV14 | CASMEGSEQFF
TRBV20-1 | CSARQDEQFF
TRBV29-1 | CSGTQGYTEAFF